The clone carrying this T cell receptor (beta chain) was counted at least ten times. The source of the sample is a study of T cells after posttransplantation cyclophosphamide. The CDR3 consists of 14 residues. V was shortened by 3 bases and J by 6 bases, with 14 bases between the two germline ends. The germline CDR1 and CDR2 sequences are KGHSH and LQKENI. Treatment was busulfan-fludarabine conditioning, a marrow graft, and cyclophosphamide on days +3 and +4. Generated by immunoSEQ multiplex PCR, the TCRdb table keeps only in-frame clones and is missing some. This set yields tens of thousands of clones and no singletons; the top ten hold 1.5% to 2%.

The receptor comes from a male patient in his late teens or twenties who received an allogeneic stem cell transplant from a related donor, was CMV-positive, and had no GVHD. Certain T cells may be donor cells from the graft. V and J are TRBV18 and TRBJ1-2; D possibly corresponds to TRBD1 (5 bases). The sequencing here drew on PBMCs, taken after allogeneic stem cell transplant with posttransplant cyclophosphamide. CDR3 in amino acids: CASSPARVIDGYTF. CDR3 nucleotides: TGTGCCAGCTCACCGGCCAGGGTGATTGATGGCTACACCTTC.